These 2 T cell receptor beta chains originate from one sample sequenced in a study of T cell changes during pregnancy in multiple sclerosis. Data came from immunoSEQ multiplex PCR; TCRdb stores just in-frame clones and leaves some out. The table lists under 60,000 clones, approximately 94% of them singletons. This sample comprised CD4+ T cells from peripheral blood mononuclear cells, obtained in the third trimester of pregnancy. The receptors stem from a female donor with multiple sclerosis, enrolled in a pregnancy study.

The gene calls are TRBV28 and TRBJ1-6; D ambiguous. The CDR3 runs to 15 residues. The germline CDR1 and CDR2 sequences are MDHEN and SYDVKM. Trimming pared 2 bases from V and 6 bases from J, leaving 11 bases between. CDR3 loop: CASSLNPTSNSPLHF. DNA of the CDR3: TGTGCCAGCAGTTTAAACCCCACAAGTAATTCACCCCTCCACTTT.

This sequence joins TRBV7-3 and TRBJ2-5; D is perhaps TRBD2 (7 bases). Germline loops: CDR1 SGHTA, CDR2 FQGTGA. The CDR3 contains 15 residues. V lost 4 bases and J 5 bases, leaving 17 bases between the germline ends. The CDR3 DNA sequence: TGTGCCAGCAGCTCTGCGGGGGCTCGTACGGAGACCCAGTACTTC. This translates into CASSSAGARTETQYF.